A single sample is the source of the 5 T cell receptor beta chains below, sequenced in a study of blood T cell repertoires in COVID-19. This table comes from immunoSEQ multiplex PCR, and its TCRdb copy is limited to in-frame clones, with some not included. The table has approximately 350,000 clones, 65% to 90% seen once. The sequenced sample consisted of peripheral blood. Receptor source: a woman between 55 and 75 years old with COVID-19, enrolled during active disease.

The V and J genes are TRBV19 and TRBJ1-2; TRBD1 agrees at 10 bases. CDR1 and CDR2 from the germline V gene are LNHDA and SQIVND (reference sequence). Trimming removed 2 bases from V and 8 bases from J; junction bases left unmatched: 2. The CDR3 length is 13 residues. CDR3 DNA: TGTGCCAGTAGTATAAGGGACAGGGGCGGCTACACCTTC. Translation gives CASSIRDRGGYTF.

This clone was found a few times. The chain uses TRBV13 and TRBJ1-6, with D perhaps matching TRBD1 (5 bases). The CDR3 consists of 13 residues. Per the germline V gene, CDR1 is PRHDT and CDR2 is FYEKMQ (reference sequence). V was clipped by 0 bases and J by 8 bases, with 5 bases between them. The CDR3 reads CASSLGGDSPLHF. In DNA form, the CDR3 reads TGTGCCAGCAGCTTAGGAGGGGATTCACCCCTCCACTTT.

The V gene is TRBV2, the J gene TRBJ2-7; 12 nucleotides match TRBD2. The germline V gene encodes CDR1 SNHLY and CDR2 FYNNEI. Trimming cost V 7 bases and J 0 bases; bases outside gene matches: 4. The CDR3 contains 15 residues. The CDR3: CASTGLAGTSYEQYF. The CDR3 coding sequence is TGTGCCAGCACCGGACTAGCGGGGACCTCCTACGAGCAGTACTTC.

The genes are TRBV7-3 and TRBJ2-5; 9 bases align to TRBD2. Trimming cost V 2 bases and J 2 bases; bases outside gene matches: 3. Germline V gives CDR1 SGHTA, CDR2 FQGTGA. The CDR3 consists of 15 residues. The CDR3 DNA sequence: TGTGCCAGCAGCTTAGGGCTAGCGGGGCAAGAGACCCAGTACTTC. Translating it yields CASSLGLAGQETQYF.

This rearrangement joins TRBV21-1 to TRBJ1-3; the table's D call of TRBD1 was not tested on the DNA. TRBV21-1 is a recognized pseudogene. This CDR3 spans 20 amino acids. The DNA of the CDR3 is TGTGCCAGCAGCAAAGCGCGCCCTCGACAGGGCCTACTCTCTGGAAACACCATATATTTT. Protein sequence: CASSKARPRQGLLSGNTIYF.